The source of this T cell receptor (beta chain) is a study of blood T cells in healthy people across ages. Whole-study results and caveats: Diversity estimated from one million T cells was considered an underestimate.

Deletions cut 5 bases from V and 8 bases from J, with 18 bases between. CDR1 is SGHTA, CDR2 FQGTGA, per germline. CDR3 length equals 14 residues. A second PCR, run for roughly 7 to 12 cycles, used a sample-barcoded 5' primer plus a J-beta primer mix. TCRdb reprocessed the 5' RACE reads via MiXCR and lists one record per CDR3 protein. The sample lists approximately 1,100,000 distinct CDR3 sequences; 40% to 45% were seen once. For this clonotype: The antigen remains undetermined.

The sequence came from a woman aged 60-75 years in good health. What was sequenced was blood. The V call is TRBV7-3, the J call TRBJ1-2, with D uncertain. CDR3 coding DNA: TGTGCCAGCAGCCCCACATCTGTGGTCGGCGGCTACACCTTC. It yields the protein CASSPTSVVGGYTF.